The source of this TCR beta chain is a study of control samples from healthy donors and cancer patients. Measured with immunoSEQ multiplex PCR; TCRdb has only the in-frame clones, and not every one. The table shows roughly 38,000 clones, with around 90% occurring only once. The sequence derives from a woman in her forties or fifties in good health. The sequencing input was blood.

The CDR3 is CASSRGQGNTEAFF. The DNA for the CDR3 is TGTGCCAGCAGTCGCGGGCAGGGAAACACTGAAGCTTTCTTT. The chain recombines TRBV5-8 with TRBJ1-1; D is possibly TRBD1 (5 bases). CDR1 is SGHTS, CDR2 YDEGEE, per germline. The CDR3 totals 14 residues. Trimming left V 5 bases short and J 2 bases short, with 13 bases between.